This entry describes one T cell receptor (beta chain). The source of the sample is a study of blood T cell repertoires in COVID-19. The wider study: T cells, B-cell-depleted T cells, or PBMCs provided the cDNA or gDNA that served as material.

Trimming took 3 bases from V and 0 from J, leaving 23 bases between them. The CDR3 sequence is 20 residues long. Germline assignment: CDR1 KGHDR and CDR2 SFDVKD. Original analysis: Researchers report that nucleated cell counts were estimated from reference gene primer amplification. The protocol was immunoSEQ multiplex PCR, while the TCRdb copy is restricted to in-frame clones and leaves out a portion. V and J calls and clone size come straight from that table; D and trimming were deduced from the DNA. Of 150,000 to 200,000 clones listed, less than 90% are singletons. Sequencing was done on a sample of peripheral blood. This clonotype originated in a man between 60 and 75 years old with acute or convalescent COVID-19. V and J are TRBV24-1 and TRBJ1-5, with D perhaps matching TRBD1 (5 bases). The DNA of the CDR3 is TGTGCCACCAGTGATCCTGGGGGGGGTCGCCATAGTGATAGCAATCAGCCCCAGCATTTT. Protein product: CATSDPGGGRHSDSNQPQHF.